This T cell receptor (beta chain) was recovered during a study of monozygotic twins with inflammatory bowel disease. Findings of the study overall: It was in IBD patients that TCRbeta diversity (inverse Simpson) was lower than in healthy co-twins. Healthy twins showed more clonotype sharing with others than IBD patients, especially patients with disease activity. T cell subtypes that differed could not be told apart.

Germline V gene lookup returns CDR1 MNHNS and CDR2 SASEGT. The CDR3 consists of 14 residues. T cells were not sorted, and total RNA was isolated straight from whole blood. In regard to this clonotype: What it binds is unknown.

TCRdb reprocessed the 5' RACE reads and stores each CDR3 protein as one record, lacking DNA. The specimen's table records about 160,000 distinct CDR3 sequences. The V gene is TRBV6-1, the J gene TRBJ1-2; TCRdb indicates TRBD1, and absent DNA this call remains unverified. The material sequenced was blood. The sequence derives from a human donor with ulcerative colitis or Crohn's disease, or a healthy co-twin of an affected twin (not recorded which). The CDR3 spells CASRGTGGIYGYTF.